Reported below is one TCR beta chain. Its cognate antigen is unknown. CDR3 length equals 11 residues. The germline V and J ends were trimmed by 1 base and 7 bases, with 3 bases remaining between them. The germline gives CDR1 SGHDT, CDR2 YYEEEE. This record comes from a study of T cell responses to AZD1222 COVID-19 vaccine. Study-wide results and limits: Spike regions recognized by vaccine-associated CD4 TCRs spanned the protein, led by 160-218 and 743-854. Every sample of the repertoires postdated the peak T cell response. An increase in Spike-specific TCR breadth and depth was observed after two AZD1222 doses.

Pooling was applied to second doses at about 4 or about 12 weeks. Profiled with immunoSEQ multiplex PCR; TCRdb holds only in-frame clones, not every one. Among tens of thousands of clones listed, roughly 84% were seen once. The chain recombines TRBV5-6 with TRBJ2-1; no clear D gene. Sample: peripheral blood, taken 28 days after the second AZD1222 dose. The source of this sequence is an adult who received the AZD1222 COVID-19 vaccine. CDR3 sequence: CASSLRNEQFF. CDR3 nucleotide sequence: TGTGCCAGCAGCTTGAGGAATGAGCAGTTCTTC. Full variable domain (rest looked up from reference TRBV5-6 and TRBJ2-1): DAGVTQSPTHLIKTRGQQVTLRCSPKSGHDTVSWYQQALGQGPQFIFQYYEEEERQRGNFPDRFSGHQFPNYSSELNVNALLLGDSALYLCASSLRNEQFFGPGTRLTVL.